This T cell receptor (beta chain) was identified in a study of tumor-infiltrating lymphocytes in primary liver carcinoma (TCRdb year 2017). With regard to the full study: Hepatocellular carcinoma (four) or combined HCC and intrahepatic cholangiocarcinoma (one) was present in the five patients, who were three men and two women aged 30 to 69 years. The five patients had tumors of stage T1-T3 N0M0, with maximum diameters ranging from 4.2 to 10 cm. Each sample produced about 3.65 to 7.13 million productive TCRbeta reads, and read depth showed no significant difference between tissue types. The study combined TCRbeta repertoire sequencing, expression microarrays and whole-exome sequencing across five regions of each liver tumor, with adjacent normal tissue and blood. A total of 35 specimens from 5 patients underwent TCRbeta repertoire sequencing, comprising around 25 tumor regions, 5 adjacent noncancerous liver tissues and 5 peripheral blood samples. The 25 or so tumor region samples were profiled with Agilent mRNA microarrays so that TCRbeta repertoire diversity could be related to the local molecular phenotype. Technical replicate repertoires showed high reproducibility, with mean shared-clone rates around 0.9 and correlation coefficients above 0.95.

This clonotype was seen a handful of times. Its antigen is still unknown. Compared with germline, one end of the junction differs, possibly owing to a read error. CDR1 and CDR2 are read off the germline V gene as SGHAT and FQNNGV. From the cysteine through the phenylalanine, the CDR3 covers 15 amino acids. The DNA shown is the 45-base CDR3, in frame from base 1. Total RNA and DNA were co-extracted without cell sorting from roughly 20-30 mg of bulk tissue using the AllPrep DNA/RNA mini kit. Surgical resection was performed in China between 2015 and 2016 on about 5 patients with histopathologically diagnosed primary liver carcinoma. Chronic HBV infection was present in the patients, and the patients were treatment-naive at sampling. Five spatially separated regions were sampled per tumor: superior, inferior, left-lateral and right-lateral poles, plus the tumor centre. Histology showed that every tumor sample contained more than 80% viable tumor cells. Fresh tumor and adjacent tissue pieces were bisected, with one half stored in RNAlater at -80 degrees C and the other half sent for histology.

General conclusions and limits of the study: Compared with blood, tumors had a significantly larger share of the repertoire taken up by the top 250 clones (p = 0.039). Bulk unsorted samples precluded comparing CD4+ and CD8+ T cell repertoires. Only 4 or 5 patients were included in the study, and the authors note that the findings should be validated in a larger study. Repertoire overlap was higher between tumor regions (mean approximately 36%) than tumor-adjacent (roughly 17%) or tumor-blood (approximately 14%) pairs, consistent with antigen-driven expansion. Just about 7.5-25% of top clones turned up in all five regions of a tumor, which suggests spatial heterogeneity among tumor-infiltrating T cells. Because only the TCR beta chain was sequenced and unpaired alpha chains were not captured, true repertoire diversity is likely underestimated.

TCRbeta-specific cDNA was reverse-transcribed from roughly 500 ng total RNA using a constant-region primer and ProtoScript II reverse transcriptase. Construction of the TCRbeta libraries relied on three nested rounds of multiplex PCR, following a slightly modified ARM-PCR procedure. Each of the first two PCR rounds ran for about 10 cycles and used multiplex TRBV1-TRBV30 forward primers together with a Cbeta reverse primer. A final 25-cycle PCR with Deep VentR polymerase added sample barcodes and Illumina adapters. Amplicons of 200-500 bp were gel-purified with a QIAquick gel extraction kit before sequencing. TCRbeta amplicons were sequenced on an Illumina HiSeq 2500 with 250-bp paired-end reads. The study's processing was this. Trimmomatic v0.33 was used to quality-trim the reads, and FLASH v1.2.11 was used to merge paired reads so that full CDR3 sequences could be recovered. V, D and J germline segments were assigned to the rearranged TCRbeta sequences using MiGEC v1.2.1b. Clonotype statistics and Shannon-Wiener diversity indices were calculated with VDJtools v1.0.0. To reduce sampling bias, subsequent analyses other than the diversity analysis used only the 250 most abundant clonotypes in each sample. TCRdb reprocessing: public reads trimmed at Q25 with fastp, clones called with MiXCR, in-frame beta chains kept. Merged by CDR3 protein, the rows form single entries marked with the most common genes and DNA. None of the V and J calls come from the authors' own analysis; TCRdb made them. The sample has 100,000 or so distinct CDR3 sequences on record, approximately 78% of them singletons. The ten most abundant clones make up approximately 20% of the sample.

The sequenced sample was liver tumor tissue from sampling region 3. Interpreted using the paper, the cell subset or site label stands for: tumor region T3, left-lateral pole. The chain is encoded by TRBV11-2 joined to TRBJ2-7; the D gene is not confidently resolved. This receptor was identified in a man aged 40-55 years with primary liver carcinoma and hepatitis B virus infection. The nucleotide sequence reads as follows: TGTGCGAGCAACTCCGGACGGCTTTACGCGCGCGAGCTGTACTTC. Translated, it reads CASNSGRLYARELYF.